Below are 24 T cell receptor beta chains sequenced from a single sample in a study of control samples from healthy donors and cancer patients. Measured with immunoSEQ multiplex PCR; TCRdb has only the in-frame clones, and not every one. The data hold 65,000 to 95,000 clones, with around 87% observed a single time. The sequencing input was blood. Source of these receptors: a man aged 50 to 60 in good health.

The V gene is TRBV11-3, the J gene TRBJ1-2; D unclear. Germline assignment: CDR1 SGHNT and CDR2 YENEEA. This CDR3 comprises 12 residues. V was shortened by 3 bases and J by 3 bases, with 5 bases between the two germline ends. CDR3 DNA sequence: TGTGCCAGCAGCTTTATGGACTATGGCTACACCTTC. This encodes CASSFMDYGYTF. Supplemented by reference TRBV11-3 and TRBJ1-2, the full variable domain reads EAGVVQSPRYKIIEKKQPVAFWCNPISGHNTLYWYLQNLGQGPELLIRYENEEAVDDSQLPKDRFSAERLKGVDSTLKIQPAELGDSAVYLCASSFMDYGYTFGSGTRLTVV.

The chain employs TRBV24-1 and TRBJ1-5, with a weak D call TRBD1 (5 bases). The V gene's germline CDR1 is KGHDR and CDR2 SFDVKD. Trimming took 9 bases from V and 5 from J, leaving 10 bases between them. The CDR3 has 12 amino acids. CDR3 in amino acids: CATQTGDQPQHF. CDR3 sequence (DNA): TGTGCCACCCAAACGGGGGATCAGCCCCAGCATTTT.

The chain recombines TRBV5-4 with TRBJ2-7, with TRBD2 matching over 12 bases. Germline lookup yields CDR1 SGHNT and CDR2 YYREEE (reference sequence). J lost 6 bases, V lost 5 bases, and 3 bases had no gene match. This CDR3 contains 13 residues. The DNA of the CDR3 is TGTGCCAGCAGGTCGGGACTAGCGGGCGAGCAGTACGTC. Translation gives CASRSGLAGEQYV.

The chain has TRBV6-1 and TRBJ1-2, with D hard to call. This CDR3 is built from 14 residues. The V end lost 3 bases, the J end lost 5 bases, and 13 bases lay between the germline ends. CDR1 and CDR2 from the germline V gene are MNHNS and SASEGT. DNA of the CDR3: TGTGCCAGCAGTGAGGCGCTCAGCTTTTATGGCTACACCTTC. Translating it yields CASSEALSFYGYTF.

V and J are TRBV5-6 and TRBJ2-5; D is unresolved. Germline V gives CDR1 SGHDT, CDR2 YYEEEE. CDR3 length equals 14 residues. The ends were cut back, 0 bases at V and 1 base at J, with 7 bases in the middle. The CDR3 protein is CASSLVQTQETQYF. In DNA form, the CDR3 reads TGTGCCAGCAGCTTGGTCCAGACCCAAGAGACCCAGTACTTC.

The chain links TRBV6-5 to TRBJ2-7; TRBD1 matches 7 bases. The germline V gene has CDR1 MNHEY and CDR2 SVGAGI. V was pared by 2 bases and J by 1 base, with 5 bases of the junction left unmatched. The CDR3 loop spans 15 amino acids. The CDR3 sequence is CASSYGPGGSYEQYF. CDR3 nucleotide sequence: TGTGCCAGCAGTTACGGGCCAGGGGGTTCCTACGAGCAGTACTTC.

CDR3 bases: TGTGCCAGCAGCCAAACAGGGCGTGAAAAACTGTTTTTT. As protein: CASSQTGREKLFF. V usage is TRBV3-1 (or the pseudogene TRBV3-2) and J usage is TRBJ1-4; a possible D gene is TRBD1 (6 bases). V was shortened by 2 bases and J by 7 bases, with 8 bases between the two germline ends. Germline lookup yields CDR1 LGHDT and CDR2 YNNKEL (reference sequence). This CDR3 has 13 residues.

V and J are TRBV5-1 and TRBJ2-5; possible D gene TRBD2, 5 bases. Germline assignment: CDR1 SGHRS and CDR2 YFSETQ. V lost 0 bases to trimming and J lost 1 base, with 7 bases between them. The CDR3 is 14 amino acids. CDR3 region: CASSLAGFQETQYF. CDR3 DNA: TGCGCCAGCAGCTTGGCGGGATTCCAAGAGACCCAGTACTTC.

The chain is built from TRBV6-6 and TRBJ2-3, with TRBD1 as a possible D gene (6 bases). The CDR3 sequence is 15 residues long. V lost 2 bases and J 0 bases, leaving 9 bases between the germline ends. Looked up from germline, CDR1 is MNHNY and CDR2 is SVGAGI (reference sequence). The CDR3 region is CASSYPGQSTDTQYF. The CDR3, as DNA: TGTGCCAGCAGTTACCCGGGACAAAGCACAGATACGCAGTATTTT.

The chain employs TRBV9 and TRBJ1-2; TRBD1 aligns across 9 bases. The V gene end was trimmed by 0 bases and the J gene end by 4 bases; junction bases not matched to a gene: 4. The germline V gene encodes CDR1 SGDLS and CDR2 YYNGEE. The CDR3 runs to 15 residues. The CDR3 reads CASSVEGTGIYGYTF. DNA for the CDR3: TGTGCCAGCAGCGTAGAAGGGACAGGGATCTATGGCTACACCTTC.

This CDR3 is CASSLLGGGTDTQYF. CDR3 coding DNA: TGTGCCAGCAGTTTACTGGGAGGGGGGACAGATACGCAGTATTTT. The J gene is TRBJ2-3, the V gene TRBV27; D is perhaps TRBD2 (7 bases). CDR3 length: 15 residues. Between the trimmed V and J ends, which lost 2 bases and 3 bases, there was a span of 12 bases. Looked up from germline, CDR1 is MNHEY and CDR2 is SMNVEV (reference sequence).

The rearrangement joins TRBV6-2 or TRBV6-3 to TRBJ2-7, with TRBD1 matching 9 bases. Germline CDR1 and CDR2: MNHEY and SVGEGT. The CDR3 contains 15 residues. V was pared by 2 bases and J by 0 bases, with 2 bases of the junction left unmatched. CDR3 DNA sequence: TGTGCCAGCAGTTACACAGGGGGCCTCTCCTACGAGCAGTACGTC. This translates into CASSYTGGLSYEQYV.

The gene calls are TRBV25-1 and TRBJ2-6, with D perhaps TRBD2 (5 bases). V was pared by 5 bases and J by 6 bases, with 11 bases between. Germline loops: CDR1 MGHDK, CDR2 SYGVNS. This CDR3 contains 14 residues. The CDR3 DNA is TGTGCCAGCAGTTCAGCGGTCAAGGCCAACGTCCTGACTTTC. Amino acid sequence: CASSSAVKANVLTF.

J is TRBJ1-2 and V is TRBV6-5; the match to TRBD1 covers 7 bases. CDR3 size: 13 residues. Germline CDR1 and CDR2: MNHEY and SVGAGI. The J segment lost 7 bases and the V segment lost 7 bases, leaving 9 bases of the junction unmatched. CDR3 protein: CASTLGRGGGYTF. In nucleotides, the CDR3 is TGTGCCAGCACCCTGGGCAGGGGGGGTGGCTACACCTTC.

For the CDR3, the DNA is TGTGCCAGCAGCCGGACAGGCCAGAATGAGCCCCAGCATTTT. Translation gives CASSRTGQNEPQHF. The rearrangement joins TRBV6-5 to TRBJ1-5, with TRBD1 identical over 7 bases. Germline-derived CDR1 and CDR2 are MNHEY and SVGAGI. Trimming cost V 6 bases and J 8 bases; bases outside gene matches: 10. This CDR3 spans 14 amino acids.

The rearrangement links TRBV12-3 or TRBV12-4 to TRBJ1-1; 7 positions agree with TRBD1. V lost 3 bases and J lost 7; bases outside the gene matches: 5. The CDR3 is 13 residues long. The CDR3 DNA is TGTGCCAGCAGTTTCACGACAGGGCTTGAAGCTTTCTTT. This gives the protein CASSFTTGLEAFF.

V and J are TRBV7-9 and TRBJ2-7, with 8 bases lining up with TRBD2. V trimming: 5 bases; J trimming: 3 bases; junction bases outside the gene matches: 15. Germline-derived CDR1 and CDR2 are SEHNR and FQNEAQ (reference sequence). The CDR3 has 17 amino acids. Here the CDR3 DNA reads TGTGCCAGCAGCCGGTTAAAGGGGGAGCGGGAGAGCTACGAGCAGTACTTC. Encoded protein: CASSRLKGERESYEQYF.

This clone was detected once. The chain recombines TRBV5-4 with TRBJ1-1; a possible D gene is TRBD1 (5 bases). The CDR3 covers 16 residues. V was cut by 4 bases and J by 3 bases, with 19 bases left in between. Germline V CDR1 and CDR2: SGHNT, YYREEE (reference sequence). The CDR3 loop is CASSPRAGPSDTEAFF. The DNA of the CDR3 is TGTGCCAGCAGCCCAAGGGCAGGGCCGTCGGACACTGAAGCTTTCTTT.

The CDR3 reads CASMESTGGSYEQYV. The DNA of the CDR3 is TGCGCCAGCATGGAATCCACAGGGGGATCCTACGAGCAGTACGTC. The V and J genes are TRBV5-1 and TRBJ2-7; 8 nucleotides align to TRBD1. The CDR3 has 15 amino acids. Germline loops: CDR1 SGHRS, CDR2 YFSETQ. V shed 6 bases and J 1 base; nucleotides not matched to a gene: 9.

This clone was seen only a few times. The gene calls are TRBV24-1 and TRBJ1-2; 10 bases are a match to TRBD1. Trimming took 4 bases from V and 4 from J; bases not matched to a gene: 5. Germline V gene lookup returns CDR1 KGHDR and CDR2 SFDVKD. This CDR3 contains 15 residues. CDR3 in amino acids: CATSENDRGLYGYTF. DNA for the CDR3: TGTGCCACCAGTGAAAATGACAGGGGGCTCTATGGCTACACCTTC.

The chain carries TRBV6-5 and TRBJ2-2; 10 bases are a match to TRBD2. Per the germline V gene, CDR1 is MNHEY and CDR2 is SVGAGI. V lost 6 bases and J lost 7; bases outside the gene matches: 5. This CDR3 region has 14 residues. As DNA, the CDR3 is TGTGCCAGCAGACGGACTAGCGGAGACGGGGAGCTGTTTTTT. Translated, it gives CASRRTSGDGELFF.

The chain couples TRBV9 to TRBJ1-5; a possible D gene is TRBD1 (5 bases). The germline CDR1 and CDR2 sequences are SGDLS and YYNGEE. The CDR3 sequence is 15 residues long. The V gene lost 2 bases and the J gene lost 0 bases, with 9 bases spanning the gap. CDR3 bases: TGTGCCAGCAGCGTGACAGCTCATAGCAATCAGCCCCAGCATTTT. Translation gives CASSVTAHSNQPQHF.

The rearrangement links TRBV14 to TRBJ2-7, with TRBD2 matching 7 bases. The germline gives CDR1 SGHDN, CDR2 FVKESK. CDR3 length: 15 amino acids. J gave up 9 bases and V 1 base, and 12 bases lay outside the gene matches. The CDR3 nucleotides are TGTGCCAGCAGCCAAGTTCCAGCGGGAAATTTTGGGCAGTACTTC. Translated, it gives CASSQVPAGNFGQYF.

The chain has TRBV6-2 or TRBV6-3 and TRBJ2-5, with TRBD2 identical over 8 bases. V was clipped by 2 bases and J by 5 bases; unmatched bases: 7. Germline V lookup: CDR1 MNHEY, CDR2 SVGEGT. The CDR3 is 15 residues long. DNA of the CDR3: TGTGCCAGCAGTTACGGGCGACTAGCGTTGGAGACCCAGTACTTC. Protein: CASSYGRLALETQYF.